One sample yielded the 21 T cell receptor beta chains listed below, sequenced in a study of blood T cell repertoires in COVID-19. Clones were read by immunoSEQ multiplex PCR, and TCRdb kept only the in-frame ones, dropping some. The sample lists approximately 150,000 clones, around 90% seen once, with roughly 4% in the top ten. The sequencing sample was made of PBMCs or T cells enriched from blood (not recorded which). The receptor set was obtained from a middle-aged woman who had been exposed to COVID-19.

This clone was counted once. J is TRBJ1-5 and V is TRBV7-2; D possibly corresponds to TRBD1 (6 bases). Between the trimmed V and J ends, which lost 5 bases and 7 bases, there was a span of 21 bases. Germline loops: CDR1 SGHTA, CDR2 FQGNSA. The CDR3 length is 16 residues. Here the CDR3 reads CASSRIQGGLEQPQHF. CDR3 in DNA: TGTGCCAGCAGCCGGATACAGGGCGGTTTGGAACAGCCCCAGCATTTT.

This clone was counted a single time. CDR3 loop: CASSMGTSGYNEQFF. DNA of the CDR3: TGTGCCAGCAGTATGGGGACTAGCGGGTACAATGAGCAGTTCTTC. The chain couples TRBV27 to TRBJ2-1, with 12 bases matching TRBD2. From germline, CDR1 is MNHEY and CDR2 SMNVEV (reference sequence). After removal of 5 bases from V and 4 bases from J, the junction contained 3 bases not matched to a gene. This CDR3 region has 15 residues.

The chain employs TRBV5-1 and TRBJ2-7; D call uncertain. Trimming pared 2 bases from V and 2 bases from J, leaving 8 bases between. CDR1 SGHRS and CDR2 YFSETQ come from the germline V gene. The CDR3 is 13 amino acids. The chain's CDR3 is CASSFSQAYEQYF. In DNA, the CDR3 is TGCGCCAGCAGCTTTTCACAAGCCTACGAGCAGTACTTC.

This clone was observed a handful of times. The chain uses TRBV7-8 and TRBJ2-2; TRBD2 agrees at 8 bases. This CDR3 region has 20 residues. Per germline, CDR1 SGHVS and CDR2 FQNEAQ. V dropped 5 bases and J dropped 0; count of bases not matched to a gene: 17. CDR3 in amino acids: CASSPAALSSGKANTGELFF. CDR3 nucleotide sequence: TGTGCCAGCAGCCCCGCCGCACTGAGTAGCGGGAAAGCGAACACCGGGGAGCTGTTTTTT.

The chain couples TRBV4-3 to TRBJ1-1, with D unclear. V was trimmed by 4 bases and J by 1 base, leaving 10 bases between them. This CDR3 is built from 14 residues. Per the germline V gene, CDR1 is LGHNA and CDR2 is YSLEER. This CDR3 reads CASSRGSQNTEAFF. The CDR3 nucleotides read TGCGCCAGCAGCCGCGGTAGCCAGAACACTGAAGCTTTCTTT.

This clone was detected only once. This chain connects TRBV9 to TRBJ2-3, with a weak D call TRBD2 (6 bases). Looked up from germline, CDR1 is SGDLS and CDR2 is YYNGEE. Trimming stripped 4 bases from V and 0 bases from J, with 12 bases between. The CDR3 loop spans 15 amino acids. The CDR3 spells CASSLSGPSTDTQYF. The CDR3 DNA sequence: TGTGCCAGCAGCCTCAGCGGGCCTAGCACAGATACGCAGTATTTT. The variable domain in full, completed from reference TRBV9 and TRBJ2-3, reads DSGVTQTPKHLITATGQRVTLRCSPRSGDLSVYWYQQSLDQGLQFLIQYYNGEERAKGNILERFSAQQFPDLHSELNLSSLELGDSALYFCASSLSGPSTDTQYFGPGTRLTVL.

This clone was seen more than once but under ten times. This chain joins TRBV5-4 and TRBJ1-1; D is possibly TRBD1 (5 bases). Trimming removed 2 bases at V and 8 bases at J, with 10 bases between. This CDR3 has 12 residues. Germline V gene sequence: CDR1 SGHNT, CDR2 YYREEE (reference sequence). The CDR3 loop is CASSFDRYEAFF. The CDR3 DNA sequence: TGTGCCAGCAGCTTCGACAGATACGAAGCTTTCTTT.

The gene calls are TRBV28 and TRBJ1-2, with 8 bases fitting TRBD1. Germline V gives CDR1 MDHEN, CDR2 SYDVKM. The ends lost 8 bases at V and 7 bases at J; junction bases unmatched: 12. This CDR3 contains 14 residues. The CDR3 DNA is TGTGCCAGCCCTGCCCCCCAGGGGGCGCCTGGCTACACCTTC. It encodes CASPAPQGAPGYTF.

The chain uses TRBV27 and TRBJ2-7; 10 positions agree with TRBD2. Germline values: CDR1 MNHEY, CDR2 SMNVEV (reference sequence). This CDR3 is 15 amino acids long. Trimming at V came to 2 bases and at J to 0 bases, leaving 1 base not matched to a gene. The CDR3 DNA is TGTGCCAGCAGTTTAAGCGGGAGGGCCTCCTACGAGCAGTACTTC. Its protein is CASSLSGRASYEQYF.

The V and J genes are TRBV7-2 and TRBJ1-5; 7 bases are a match to TRBD1. Trimming cost V 6 bases and J 4 bases; bases outside gene matches: 6. The CDR3 is 14 residues long. From germline, CDR1 is SGHTA and CDR2 FQGNSA. This CDR3 is CASRQGLHNQPQHF. CDR3 sequence (DNA): TGTGCCAGCAGACAGGGGTTACATAATCAGCCCCAGCATTTT.

This chain links TRBV5-1 with TRBJ1-3, with 9 bases identical to TRBD1. V gave up 2 bases and J gave up 3 bases; unmatched junction bases: 3. The CDR3 length is 15 residues. The V gene's germline CDR1 is SGHRS and CDR2 YFSETQ. The CDR3 region is CASSLQGADGNTIYF. CDR3 in DNA: TGCGCCAGCAGCTTACAGGGGGCGGATGGAAACACCATATATTTT. Combining the CDR3 with reference TRBV5-1 and TRBJ1-3 gives the whole variable domain KAGVTQTPRYLIKTRGQQVTLSCSPISGHRSVSWYQQTPGQGLQFLFEYFSETQRNKGNFPGRFSGRQFSNSRSEMNVSTLELGDSALYLCASSLQGADGNTIYFGEGSWLTVV.

The chain joins TRBV4-3 to TRBJ1-4, with 10 bases identical to TRBD1. The trim removed 1 base at V and 9 bases at J, leaving 11 bases unmatched. Germline V lookup: CDR1 LGHNA, CDR2 YSLEER. This CDR3 is built from 17 residues. Written as DNA, the CDR3 is TGCGCCAGCAGCCAAGCCCCGGGGGGGGGACAGGGGAAAAAACTGTTTTTT. The encoded protein is CASSQAPGGGQGKKLFF.

The chain is built from TRBV19 and TRBJ1-1; 8 bases line up with TRBD1. CDR1 and CDR2 from the germline V gene are LNHDA and SQIVND (reference sequence). CDR3 length: 14 amino acids. The V gene end was trimmed by 4 bases and the J gene end by 3 bases; junction bases not matched to a gene: 4. The CDR3 spells CASSRGQDYTEAFF. The CDR3 bases are TGTGCCAGTAGTAGGGGACAGGACTACACTGAAGCTTTCTTT. Supplemented by reference TRBV19 and TRBJ1-1, the full variable domain reads DGGITQSPKYLFRKEGQNVTLSCEQNLNHDAMYWYRQDPGQGLRLIYYSQIVNDFQKGDIAEGYSVSREKKESFPLTVTSAQKNPTAFYLCASSRGQDYTEAFFGQGTRLTVV.

The chain employs TRBV7-2 and TRBJ2-7; TRBD1 might be the D (8 bases). This CDR3 contains 14 residues. CDR1 and CDR2 (germline): SGHTA, FQGNSA. Trimming removed 5 bases from V and 6 bases from J, with 17 bases in between. CDR3 loop: CASSPGQGGREQYF. Here the CDR3 DNA reads TGTGCCAGCAGCCCCGGACAGGGAGGGCGCGAGCAGTACTTC. Supplemented by reference TRBV7-2 and TRBJ2-7, the full variable domain reads GAGVSQSPSNKVTEKGKDVELRCDPISGHTALYWYRQSLGQGLEFLIYFQGNSAPDKSGLPSDRFSAERTGGSVSTLTIQRTQQEDSAVYLCASSPGQGGREQYFGPGTRLTVT.

The gene calls are TRBV24-1 and TRBJ1-2, with 7 bases identical to TRBD1. The V segment lost 3 bases and the J segment 8 bases; nucleotides outside the gene matches: 11. Germline CDR1 and CDR2: KGHDR and SFDVKD. CDR3 length equals 15 residues. The CDR3: CATSDPNAGTEGYTF. The CDR3 DNA is TGTGCCACCAGTGATCCAAACGCGGGGACAGAGGGCTACACCTTC.

This clone was recorded once. The chain has TRBV24-1 and TRBJ2-1, with TRBD2 matching over 8 bases. This CDR3 region has 16 residues. V was clipped by 4 bases and J by 7 bases; unmatched bases: 11. Germline V gene sequence: CDR1 KGHDR, CDR2 SFDVKD. In DNA form, the CDR3 reads TGTGCCACCAGTGACTCAGCGGGAGCTGTGGGTAATGAGCAGTTCTTC. Encoded protein: CATSDSAGAVGNEQFF.

In this sample, this clone turned up once. The chain recombines TRBV5-1 with TRBJ2-7; D perhaps matches TRBD1 (5 bases). The length of the CDR3 is 13 residues. Trimming cost V 4 bases and J 3 bases, with 11 bases left between them. CDR1 SGHRS and CDR2 YFSETQ come from the germline V gene. The CDR3 DNA is TGCGCCAGCAGCAAACTAACAGGCTACGAGCAGTACTTC. This translates into CASSKLTGYEQYF. The full variable domain, with the rest looked up from reference TRBV5-1 and TRBJ2-7, is KAGVTQTPRYLIKTRGQQVTLSCSPISGHRSVSWYQQTPGQGLQFLFEYFSETQRNKGNFPGRFSGRQFSNSRSEMNVSTLELGDSALYLCASSKLTGYEQYFGPGTRLTVT.

The chain joins TRBV29-1 to TRBJ2-3; no clear D gene. This CDR3 is 12 amino acids long. The ends were cut back, 8 bases at V and 1 base at J, with 10 bases in the middle. CDR1 is SQVTM and CDR2 is ANQGSEA in the germline V gene. In DNA, the CDR3 is TGCAGCACGGTGTTAGGCACAGATACGCAGTATTTT. This codes for CSTVLGTDTQYF.

This clone was seen only once. The chain is built from TRBV4-1 and TRBJ2-3; D is unresolved. Germline V gene lookup returns CDR1 MGHRA and CDR2 YSYEKL. V lost 4 bases and J lost 5, with 4 bases in between. The CDR3 covers 11 residues. Here the CDR3 DNA reads TGCGCCAGCAGCCGTCAAGATACGCAGTATTTT. This encodes CASSRQDTQYF.

The CDR3 protein is CASSQLDREPGELFF. Here the CDR3 DNA reads TGCGCCAGCAGCCAATTAGACAGGGAGCCCGGGGAGCTGTTTTTT. The chain couples TRBV4-3 to TRBJ2-2, with TRBD1 matching 7 bases. CDR3 length equals 15 residues. Looked up from germline, CDR1 is LGHNA and CDR2 is YSLEER. With V trimmed by 2 bases and J by 6 bases, 6 bases remained unmatched.

This rearrangement joins TRBV27 to TRBJ1-3, with a tentative D call TRBD1 (5 bases). Germline lookup yields CDR1 MNHEY and CDR2 SMNVEV (reference sequence). V was pared by 3 bases and J by 4 bases, with 10 bases between. This CDR3 comprises 14 residues. The CDR3 protein is CASSFRAAGNTIYF. CDR3 DNA: TGTGCCAGCAGTTTCAGGGCGGCCGGAAACACCATATATTTT.